This passage covers 9 T cell receptor beta chains from one sample sequenced in a study of T and B cells in COVID-19 patients. Multiplex PCR with BIOMED2 TRB-A/B primer pools amplified TRB rearrangements. MiXCR, run by TCRdb on the multiplex PCR reads, gives a single entry per CDR3 protein. The sample holds under 20,000 distinct CDR3 sequences; roughly 28% are singletons and the top ten take 4% to 5.5%. Each TRB amplification used about 230-550 ng of genomic DNA from blood. Sequenced material: blood. These receptor sequences come from a human donor who had recovered from COVID-19.

This chain joins TRBV4-3 and TRBJ2-3; possibly TRBD1 for D (6 bases). This CDR3 comprises 15 residues. V was trimmed by 1 base and J by 6 bases, leaving 14 bases between them. The germline CDR1 and CDR2 sequences are LGHNA and YSLEER. The CDR3 is CASSQGLGGVDTQYF. The CDR3 DNA reads as TGCGCCAGCAGCCAAGGGTTAGGGGGAGTGGATACGCAGTATTTT.

This clonotype ranks as medium-sized. The gene calls are TRBV18 and TRBJ2-2; D ambiguous. This CDR3 spans 16 amino acids. The V gene lost 2 bases and the J gene lost 1 base, with 11 bases spanning the gap. Germline CDR1 is KGHSH and CDR2 is LQKENI. The CDR3 bases are TGTGCCAGCTCACCAAGTGGGTCCGAGAACACCGGGGAGCTGTTTTTT. It yields the protein CASSPSGSENTGELFF.

This clonotype was seen repeatedly, ten times or more. The chain carries TRBV6-2 or TRBV6-3 and TRBJ2-2, with D possibly matching TRBD1 (5 bases). The CDR3 sequence is 14 residues long. V lost 6 bases and J lost 3, with 11 bases in between. Germline V lookup: CDR1 MNHEY, CDR2 SVGEGT. The CDR3 here is CASRRTIDTGELFF. The CDR3 bases are TGTGCCAGCAGGAGGACAATAGACACCGGGGAGCTGTTTTTT.

This clonotype turned up a few times. The V gene is TRBV27, the J gene TRBJ1-2; D is unclear. The germline V gene has CDR1 MNHEY and CDR2 SMNVEV (reference sequence). Trimming pared 5 bases from V and 3 bases from J, leaving 16 bases between. The CDR3 loop spans 15 amino acids. For the CDR3, the DNA is TGTGCCAGCAGTCCTGGGGAGGGATCGGACTATGGCTACACCTTC. Protein product: CASSPGEGSDYGYTF.

In this sample, this clonotype turned up a few times. J is TRBJ1-2 and V is TRBV12-3 or TRBV12-4; D is unresolved. CDR3 length equals 13 residues. Trimming took off 3 bases at V and 2 bases at J, with 7 bases between the two ends. CDR3 loop: CASSFQQNYGYTF. Here the CDR3 DNA reads TGTGCCAGCAGTTTTCAACAGAACTATGGCTACACCTTC.

Remarks on this clonotype: A much more abundant neighbour one base away suggests this may be a read error. This chain joins TRBV7-6 and TRBJ2-3; 8 nucleotides agree with TRBD1. In germline, CDR1 is SGHVS, CDR2 FNYEAQ. The length of the CDR3 is 13 residues. CDR3 protein: CDSSWTGTDTQYF. CDR3 bases: TGTGACAGCAGCTGGACAGGGACAGATACGCAGTATTTT.

This clonotype was found a few times. The gene calls are TRBV19 and TRBJ2-5; 9 bases line up with TRBD2. Germline-derived CDR1 and CDR2 are LNHDA and SQIVND (reference sequence). The J segment lost 5 bases and the V segment lost 5 bases, leaving 21 bases of the junction unmatched. This CDR3 has 19 residues. This CDR3 reads CASSSRGVAGASLRETQYF. The CDR3 DNA follows: TGTGCCAGTAGTTCACGCGGGGTAGCGGGGGCTTCCTTAAGGGAGACCCAGTACTTC.

This clonotype was recorded once. The chain couples TRBV7-3 to TRBJ2-2; D possibly corresponds to TRBD1 (5 bases). Germline V gene sequence: CDR1 SGHTA, CDR2 FQGTGA. This CDR3 region has 14 residues. Trimming shortened V by 2 bases and J by 5 bases, and 9 bases separated the two germline ends. CDR3 region: CASSLGAGTGELFF. Written as DNA, the CDR3 is TGTGCCAGCAGCTTAGGGGCAGGGACCGGGGAGCTGTTTTTT.

J is TRBJ1-4 and V is TRBV7-6; a possible D gene is TRBD1 (5 bases). Trimming removed 1 base from V and 6 bases from J, with 15 bases in between. Germline V gene sequence: CDR1 SGHVS, CDR2 FNYEAQ. The CDR3 extends over 16 amino acids. CDR3 protein: CASSLDGLGTDEKLFF. In DNA form, the CDR3 reads TGTGCCAGCAGCTTAGATGGATTGGGGACGGATGAAAAACTGTTTTTT.